Sequencing of this T cell receptor beta chain was carried out in a study of Ad26.COV2.S vaccination and SARS-CoV-2 variants. Background on the study: Vaccine-arm donor from the placebo-controlled COV1001 Ad26.COV2.S trial.

Sequenced by immunoSEQ multiplex PCR; TCRdb stores in-frame clones only, minus some. The data show more than 250,000 clones, about 87% seen once. Germline CDR1 reads MNHEY; CDR2 reads SMNVEV (reference sequence). The CDR3 length is 16 residues. Losses at the gene ends were 4 bases for V and 7 bases for J; bases not matched to a gene: 11. Regarding treatment: some 20 received Ad26.COV2.S at low or high dose, single or two shots; 5 received placebo; per-sample allocation not given. Sampling occurred on day 63 after the first vaccine or placebo injection. The donor was a Boston adult aged 18-55 years. V is TRBV27 and J is TRBJ1-3, with 9 bases identical to TRBD1. This material consisted of peripheral blood, taken in a trial of Ad26.COV2.S vaccine versus placebo. The clonotype was recovered from a person aged 18-65 years who received the Ad26.COV2.S COVID-19 vaccine or a placebo. This chain's CDR3 is CASSSSGTGLVNTIYF. The CDR3 DNA reads TGTGCCAGCAGTTCATCCGGGACAGGGTTGGTCAACACCATATATTTT.